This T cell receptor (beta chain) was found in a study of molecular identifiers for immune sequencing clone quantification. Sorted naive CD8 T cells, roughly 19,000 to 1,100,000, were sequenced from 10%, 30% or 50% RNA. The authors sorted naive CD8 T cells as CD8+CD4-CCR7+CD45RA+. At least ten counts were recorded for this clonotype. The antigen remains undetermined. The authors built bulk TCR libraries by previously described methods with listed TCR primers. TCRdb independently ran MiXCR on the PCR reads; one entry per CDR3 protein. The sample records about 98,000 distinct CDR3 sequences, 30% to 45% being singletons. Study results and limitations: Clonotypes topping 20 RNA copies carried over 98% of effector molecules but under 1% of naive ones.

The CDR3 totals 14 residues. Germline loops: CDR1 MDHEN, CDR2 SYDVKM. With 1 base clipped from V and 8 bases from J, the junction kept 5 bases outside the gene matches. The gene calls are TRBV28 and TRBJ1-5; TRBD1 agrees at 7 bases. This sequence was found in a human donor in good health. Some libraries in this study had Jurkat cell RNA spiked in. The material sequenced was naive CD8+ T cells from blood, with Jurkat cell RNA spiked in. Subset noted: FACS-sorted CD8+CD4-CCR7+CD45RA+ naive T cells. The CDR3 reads CASSLFDREEPQHF. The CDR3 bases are TGTGCCAGCAGTTTATTTGACAGGGAAGAGCCCCAGCATTTT.